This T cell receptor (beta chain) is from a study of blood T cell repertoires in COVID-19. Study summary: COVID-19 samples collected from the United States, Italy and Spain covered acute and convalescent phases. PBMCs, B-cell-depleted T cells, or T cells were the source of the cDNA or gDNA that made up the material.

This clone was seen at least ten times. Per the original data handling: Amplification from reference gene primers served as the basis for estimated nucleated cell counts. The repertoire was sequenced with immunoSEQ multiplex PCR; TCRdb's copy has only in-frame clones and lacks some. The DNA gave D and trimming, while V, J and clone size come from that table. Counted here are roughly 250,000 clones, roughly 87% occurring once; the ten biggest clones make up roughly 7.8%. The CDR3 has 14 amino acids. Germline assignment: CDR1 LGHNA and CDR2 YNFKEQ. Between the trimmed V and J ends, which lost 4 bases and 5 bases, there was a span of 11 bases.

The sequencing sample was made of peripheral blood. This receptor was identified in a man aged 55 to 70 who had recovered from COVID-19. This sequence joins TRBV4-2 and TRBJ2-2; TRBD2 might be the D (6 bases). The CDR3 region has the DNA TGTGCCAGCAGCCCCCTGGGGACTACCGGGGAGCTGTTTTTT. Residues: CASSPLGTTGELFF.